These 26 T cell receptor beta chains were all obtained from the same sample, sequenced in a study of T cells in women clearing cervical HPV infection. Assay used: immunoSEQ multiplex PCR; TCRdb lists only in-frame clones, some missing. Its table lists around 40,000 clones. Sequencing used blood buffy coat. The receptors originated from a woman between 18 and 70 years old with a cervical HPV16 infection that either progressed to CIN3+ or cleared (not recorded which).

A word on this clone: The sequence runs out 3 residues before the end of the CDR3; the remainder is reconstructed from the germline J gene. The chain couples TRBV20-1 to TRBJ1-6; TRBD1 matches at 7 bases. Looked up from germline, CDR1 is DFQATT and CDR2 is SNEGSKA (reference sequence). J was trimmed by 4 bases and V by 4 bases; bases with no gene match: 7. CDR3 length: 15 residues. CDR3 in amino acids: CSAMLGTAYNSPLHF. The part of the CDR3 DNA that was read is TGCAGTGCTATGCTCGGGACAGCATATAATTCACCC.

Of note for this clone: The read terminates 3 residues before the CDR3 end, so the remaining end is supplied by the germline J gene. This chain connects TRBV5-6 to TRBJ2-3; 8 bases are shared with TRBD1. Germline V gene sequence: CDR1 SGHDT, CDR2 YYEEEE. This CDR3 region has 14 residues. V lost 3 bases, J lost 3 bases, and 3 bases stayed unmatched. The sequenced CDR3 bases are TGTGCCAGCAGCTCACAGGGGGAAACAGATACG. It encodes CASSSQGETDT. The entire CDR3 reads CASSSQGETDTQYF.

About this clone itself: From the germline J gene comes the end of the CDR3, since the read stops 3 residues before it. The chain employs TRBV28 and TRBJ1-2; D not certain. V gave up 5 bases and J gave up 0 bases, with 13 bases separating them. CDR3 size: 15 residues. Germline CDR1 reads MDHEN; CDR2 reads SYDVKM. The covered CDR3 bases are TGTGCCAGCAGTCAGATCTCCTTCACTAACTATGGC. Its translation: CASSQISFTNYG. In full, the CDR3 reads CASSQISFTNYGYTF.

Details on this clone: The read is 3 residues too short to cover the CDR3 end, so that end is filled in from the germline J gene. V and J are TRBV6-2 or TRBV6-3 and TRBJ2-1; D is undetermined. V lost 5 bases, J lost 9 bases, and 8 bases lay in between. From germline, CDR1 is MNHEY and CDR2 SVGEGT. This CDR3 has 11 amino acids. The CDR3 bases that were read are TGTGCCAGCAGTCTCCAGGTTGAG. Protein product: CASSLQVE. The entire CDR3 reads CASSLQVEQFF.

CDR3 sequence reads: CASSSNSGSLETQYF. CDR3 DNA (partial): TGTGCCAGCAGCTCCAATAGCGGGAGTTTGGAGACG. The chain uses TRBV7-9 and TRBJ2-3, with 9 bases matching TRBD2. The CDR3 goes on 3 residues after the read ends, and that part is filled in from the germline J gene. Germline CDR1 reads SEHNR; CDR2 reads FQNEAQ (reference sequence). The CDR3 is 15 residues long.

Remarks on this clone: The read ends 3 residues before the CDR3 terminus; that terminus is restored from the germline J gene. V gene TRBV5-4 combines with J gene TRBJ2-2, with 8 bases matching TRBD2. The ends lost 4 bases at V and 7 bases at J; junction bases unmatched: 9. CDR3 size: 15 residues. The germline gives CDR1 SGHNT, CDR2 YYREEE (reference sequence). Here the CDR3 reads CASSTEAGAGGELFF. The CDR3 DNA, read in part, is TGTGCCAGCAGCACGGAAGCGGGAGCGGGCGGGGAG.

Comments on this clone: The read terminates 3 residues ahead of where the CDR3 ends, so the germline J gene completes it. V and J are TRBV2 and TRBJ2-4, with 8 bases matching TRBD1. The CDR3 consists of 14 residues. The germline gives CDR1 SNHLY, CDR2 FYNNEI. The CDR3 spells CASSGQGTNYGQYF. The sequenced CDR3 bases are TGTGCCAGCAGCGGACAGGGCACTAACTATGGT.

Remarks on this clone: The CDR3 end falls 3 residues outside the read, so it is completed with the germline J gene. J is TRBJ2-2 and V is TRBV18; 7 nucleotides match TRBD1. CDR3 size: 19 residues. Looked up from germline, CDR1 is KGHSH and CDR2 is LQKENI. The CDR3 DNA, read in part, is TGTGCCAGCTCACCCTGGGACAGCCGATCGAGCTCCTATAATTCACCG. Translated: CASSPWDSRSSSYNSP. The whole CDR3 is CASSPWDSRSSSYNSPLFF.

Points on this clone: From the germline J gene comes the end of the CDR3, since the read stops 3 residues before it. The V and J genes are TRBV7-2 and TRBJ2-1, with TRBD2 matching over 7 bases. The CDR3 sequence is 15 residues long. J was trimmed by 3 bases and V by 7 bases; bases with no gene match: 9. Germline V CDR1 and CDR2: SGHTA, FQGNSA. This CDR3 reads CASTPSAGSYNEQFF. CDR3 bases read: TGTGCCAGCACGCCTTCAGCGGGGAGCTACAATGAG.

Note on this clone: The CDR3 end falls 3 residues outside the read, so it is completed with the germline J gene. The J gene is TRBJ2-3, the V gene TRBV5-1; D perhaps matches TRBD2 (6 bases). From germline, CDR1 is SGHRS and CDR2 YFSETQ. V was trimmed by 5 bases and J by 0 bases, leaving 16 bases between them. CDR3 length: 16 residues. This CDR3 reads CASSGVFSGSTDTQYF. CDR3 DNA (partial): TGCGCCAGCAGTGGGGTTTTCAGCGGGAGCACAGATACG.

A note on this clone: From the germline J gene comes the end of the CDR3, since the read stops 3 residues before it. This chain connects TRBV7-2 to TRBJ2-2; D may be TRBD1 (6 bases). Germline CDR1 SGHTA, CDR2 FQGNSA. V lost 2 bases to trimming and J lost 9 bases, with 16 bases between them. The CDR3 runs 15 residues. The CDR3 bases that were read are TGTGCCAGCAGCTTACAGCCTGGGGGCTGGCGGGAG. This codes for CASSLQPGGWRE. The whole CDR3 region reads CASSLQPGGWRELFF.

Points on this clone: The sequenced fragment ends 3 residues before the CDR3 boundary, so the rest is inferred from the germline J gene. The genes are TRBV6-4 and TRBJ2-2, with unresolved D. Germline V CDR1 and CDR2: MRHNA, SNTAGT. The CDR3 spans 13 residues. V was trimmed by 6 bases and J by 0 bases, leaving 5 bases between them. The part of the CDR3 DNA that was read is TGTGCCAGCAGACCTACGAACACCGGGGAG. This translates into CASRPTNTGE. Given in full, the CDR3 is CASRPTNTGELFF.

As for this clone: The missing CDR3 end, 3 residues past where the read stops, is filled in from the germline J gene. The chain links TRBV6-2 or TRBV6-3 to TRBJ1-1; possibly TRBD1 for D (6 bases). V lost 5 bases, J lost 1 base, and 14 bases lay in between. Germline CDR1 reads MNHEY; CDR2 reads SVGEGT. The CDR3 extends over 15 amino acids. Partial CDR3 DNA: TGTGCCAGCAGTCTTGAGGGGGTGAGGAACACTGAA. Its protein is CASSLEGVRNTE. The CDR3 as a whole reads CASSLEGVRNTEAFF.

With respect to this clone: The CDR3 end is not reached by the read, which stops 3 residues before it; the germline J gene fills it in. The chain has TRBV19 and TRBJ1-5; D is undetermined. This CDR3 comprises 15 residues. In germline, CDR1 is LNHDA, CDR2 SQIVND (reference sequence). Trimming stripped 6 bases from V and 0 bases from J, with 12 bases between. The CDR3 here is CASREAANSNQPQHF. The CDR3 bases that were read are TGTGCCAGTAGAGAGGCGGCTAATAGCAATCAGCCC.

Of note for this clone: The read finishes 3 residues shy of the CDR3 end, and the germline J gene is used to complete it. The chain links TRBV5-4 to TRBJ2-4, with no clear D. V dropped 0 bases and J dropped 0 bases, with 7 bases sitting between them. Germline lookup yields CDR1 SGHNT and CDR2 YYREEE (reference sequence). The CDR3 loop spans 15 amino acids. The chain's CDR3 is CASSLDREAKNIQYF. Partial CDR3 DNA: TGTGCCAGCAGCTTGGATAGAGAAGCCAAAAACATT.

With regard to this clone: The read stops 3 residues short of the end of the CDR3; the missing end is completed from the germline J gene. This chain connects TRBV29-1 to TRBJ1-5; D not resolved. V was shortened by 3 bases and J by 8 bases, with 14 bases between the two germline ends. CDR1 is SQVTM, CDR2 ANQGSEA, per germline. The CDR3 covers 13 residues. The sequenced part of the CDR3 DNA is TGCAGCGTTGAGCCTGGCGTCGGGGAGCCC. It translates to CSVEPGVGEP. The entire CDR3 is CSVEPGVGEPQHF.

The part of the CDR3 DNA that was read is TGTGCCAGCAGCCAAGCCCCATCGGGTGAG. As protein: CASSQAPSGE. The full CDR3 sequence reads CASSQAPSGEQFF. The rearrangement joins TRBV6-2 or TRBV6-3 to TRBJ2-1; D remains unclear. The read stops 3 residues short of the end of the CDR3; the missing end is completed from the germline J gene. Looked up from germline, CDR1 is MNHEY and CDR2 is SVGEGT. Trimming removed 6 bases at V and 9 bases at J, with 15 bases between. The CDR3 is 13 residues long.

As regards this clone: The CDR3 end lies 3 residues beyond the end of the read and is filled in from the germline J gene. V and J are TRBV20-1 and TRBJ2-1; 7 bases fit TRBD2. V lost 1 base to trimming and J lost 5 bases; unmatched junction nucleotides: 8. The CDR3 is 15 amino acids. Germline CDR1 and CDR2: DFQATT and SNEGSKA (reference sequence). The chain's CDR3 is CSARGGGGSHNEQFF. The part of the CDR3 DNA that was read is TGCAGTGCTAGAGGGGGCGGGGGTAGTCACAATGAG.

With regard to this clone: The DNA ends 3 residues before the CDR3 does, and the rest of the CDR3 is filled in from the germline J gene. The V and J genes are TRBV19 and TRBJ2-3; no firm D call. This CDR3 region has 13 residues. Germline lookup yields CDR1 LNHDA and CDR2 SQIVND (reference sequence). The CDR3 here is CASRSADQETQYF. Partial CDR3 DNA: TGTGCCTCGCGGTCGGCTGATCAAGAGACG.

As concerns this clone: The CDR3 end lies 3 residues beyond the end of the read and is filled in from the germline J gene. The rearrangement links TRBV20-1 to TRBJ1-2; D possibly corresponds to TRBD1 (5 bases). This CDR3 region has 14 residues. V was trimmed by 6 bases and J by 4 bases, leaving 18 bases between them. Germline CDR1 is DFQATT and CDR2 is SNEGSKA (reference sequence). The CDR3 spells CSATLWQGGYGYTF. The DNA read from the CDR3 is TGCAGTGCGACCCTGTGGCAGGGTGGCTATGGC.

The covered CDR3 bases are TGCGCCAGCAGCATTTTCGGGGGGACTAGCACAGATACG. Translated: CASSIFGGTSTDT. From start to end, the CDR3 is CASSIFGGTSTDTQYF. The chain carries TRBV5-1 and TRBJ2-3; 7 bases map to TRBD2. The CDR3 end lies 3 residues beyond the end of the read and is filled in from the germline J gene. V gave up 4 bases and J gave up 0 bases; unmatched junction bases: 8. The CDR3 consists of 16 residues. The germline V gene encodes CDR1 SGHRS and CDR2 YFSETQ.

To note about this clone: The CDR3 end falls 3 residues outside the read, so it is completed with the germline J gene. The V and J genes are TRBV20-1 and TRBJ1-1; D may be TRBD1 (6 bases). The CDR3 spans 15 residues. CDR1 is DFQATT and CDR2 is SNEGSKA in the germline V gene (reference sequence). V lost 0 bases, J lost 3 bases, and 14 bases lay in between. The sequenced CDR3 bases are TGCAGTGCTAGAGATACACTACAGGGTCACACTGAA. Translating gives CSARDTLQGHTE. The CDR3, in full, reads CSARDTLQGHTEAFF.

About this clone: The CDR3 end is not reached by the read, which stops 3 residues before it; the germline J gene fills it in. The gene calls are TRBV20-1 and TRBJ2-1; 9 bases match TRBD1. The J segment lost 7 bases and the V segment lost 7 bases, leaving 8 bases of the junction unmatched. The CDR3 spans 13 residues. The germline CDR1 and CDR2 sequences are DFQATT and SNEGSKA (reference sequence). CDR3 region: CSVKGQGENEQFF. The covered CDR3 bases are TGCAGTGTCAAGGGACAGGGTGAGAATGAG.

About this clone: The read falls 3 residues short of the CDR3 end, and the missing part is taken from the germline J gene. V is TRBV10-3 and J is TRBJ2-3, with 9 nucleotides matching TRBD2. This CDR3 is built from 13 residues. The V gene end was trimmed by 10 bases and the J gene end by 2 bases; junction bases not matched to a gene: 4. Germline V lookup: CDR1 ENHRY, CDR2 SYGVKD. The CDR3 sequence: CATLAGFTDTQYF. The covered CDR3 bases are TGTGCCACCCTAGCGGGATTCACAGATACG.

About this clone: Read sequence stops 3 residues before the CDR3 end, and the germline J gene provides the missing end. The chain is built from TRBV7-9 and TRBJ1-2; D perhaps matches TRBD1 (5 bases). Per the germline V gene, CDR1 is SEHNR and CDR2 is FQNEAQ (reference sequence). The length of the CDR3 is 12 residues. This CDR3 reads CASSSQGLGYTF. The covered CDR3 bases are TGTGCCAGCAGCTCCCAGGGCCTAGGC.

Notes on this clone: The CDR3 extends 3 residues past the end of the read, so its final part is completed from the germline J gene. Different DNA sequences within this sample yield the same CDR3. The chain recombines TRBV19 with TRBJ1-6; 8 bases are shared with TRBD1. J lost 6 bases, V lost 8 bases, and 9 bases had no gene match. The germline gives CDR1 LNHDA, CDR2 SQIVND (reference sequence). There are 15 residues in the CDR3. The CDR3: CASDRGDGGNSPLHF. CDR3 DNA (partial): TGTGCCAGTGACAGGGGCGATGGAGGTAATTCACCC.